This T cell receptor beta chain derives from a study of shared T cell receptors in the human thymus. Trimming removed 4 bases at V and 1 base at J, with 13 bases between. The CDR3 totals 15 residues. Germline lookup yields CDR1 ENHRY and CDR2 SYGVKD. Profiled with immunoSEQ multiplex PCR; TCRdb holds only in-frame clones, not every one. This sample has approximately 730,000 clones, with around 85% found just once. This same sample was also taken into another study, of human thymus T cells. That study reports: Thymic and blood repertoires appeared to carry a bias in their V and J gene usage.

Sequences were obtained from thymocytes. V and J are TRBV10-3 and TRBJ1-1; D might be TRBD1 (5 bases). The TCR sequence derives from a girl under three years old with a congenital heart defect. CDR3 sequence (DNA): TGTGCCATCAGTGCAACGATCCAGGGGAACACTGAAGCTTTCTTT. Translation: CAISATIQGNTEAFF.